Detailed here is one T cell receptor beta chain. The germline gives CDR1 MNHEY, CDR2 SVGEGT. The V gene lost 4 bases and the J gene lost 3 bases, with 15 bases spanning the gap. The CDR3 extends over 16 amino acids. This record belongs to a study of T cell responses to AZD1222 COVID-19 vaccine. Sequenced by immunoSEQ multiplex PCR; TCRdb stores in-frame clones only, minus some. This table holds some 180,000 clones, approximately 93% found once. The origin of this receptor is an adult who received the AZD1222 COVID-19 vaccine. This specimen was peripheral blood, taken 28 days after the second AZD1222 dose. The chain recombines TRBV6-2 or TRBV6-3 with TRBJ2-2, with a weak D call TRBD1 (6 bases). CDR3 sequence (DNA): TGTGCCAGCAGTTCCAACAGGGTACTGGACACCGGGGAGCTGTTTTTT. This gives the protein CASSSNRVLDTGELFF.